This passage covers 10 T cell receptor beta chains from one sample sequenced in a study of blood T cells in healthy people across ages. A sample-barcoded 5' primer and a J-beta primer mix were used in a second PCR of roughly 7 to 12 cycles. TCRdb re-called the 5' RACE reads with MiXCR, one entry per CDR3 protein. The sample shows more than 450,000 distinct CDR3 sequences, approximately 26% of them seen only once. The same sample was also studied in work on T cells of mothers and their children.

The sample consisted of blood. All receptors come from a boy between 2 and 10 years old in good health.

Concerning this clonotype: A junction boundary mismatches the germline segment, possibly from a read error. The rearrangement uses TRBV7-9 and TRBJ2-1; D may be TRBD1 or TRBD2 (5 bases each). Germline V CDR1 and CDR2: SEHNR, FQNEAQ (reference sequence). The CDR3 has 15 residues. The DNA of the CDR3 is TGTGCCAGCAGCTTAGGACCCGGGACCTACAATGAGCAGCTCTTC. It codes for CASSLGPGTYNEQLF.

The V call is TRBV12-5, the J call TRBJ1-2; the D gene is possibly TRBD1 (5 bases). Per germline, CDR1 LGHNT and CDR2 FRNRAP. V was cut by 0 bases and J by 3 bases, with 17 bases left in between. This CDR3 is built from 17 residues. The CDR3 coding sequence is TGTGCTAGTGGTTTGGTACTCGCAACGGGGGGGGACTATGGCTACACCTTC. It codes for CASGLVLATGGDYGYTF.

V is TRBV5-1 and J is TRBJ2-3, with D uncertain. CDR1 and CDR2 (germline): SGHRS, YFSETQ. The CDR3 extends over 15 amino acids. Trimming took off 0 bases at V and 6 bases at J, with 14 bases between the two ends. The chain's CDR3 is CASSLGPPTGDTQYF. The CDR3, as DNA: TGCGCCAGCAGCTTGGGCCCGCCAACCGGGGATACGCAGTATTTT.

The rearrangement links TRBV11-2 to TRBJ2-3, with 7 bases identical to TRBD2. Trimming took 8 bases from V and 2 from J; bases not matched to a gene: 7. This CDR3 comprises 14 residues. Germline V lookup: CDR1 SGHAT, CDR2 FQNNGV. This CDR3 reads CASVAGDPTDTQYF. The CDR3, as DNA: TGTGCCAGCGTTGCGGGAGACCCCACAGATACGCAGTATTTT.

This chain links TRBV7-9 with TRBJ2-5; tentative D call: TRBD2 (5 bases). Germline CDR1 reads SEHNR; CDR2 reads FQNEAQ (reference sequence). V was trimmed by 1 base and J by 5 bases, leaving 11 bases between them. The CDR3 sequence is 14 residues long. CDR3: CASSLVDSTETQYF. DNA for the CDR3: TGTGCCAGCAGCTTAGTGGACTCCACGGAGACCCAGTACTTC.

This chain links TRBV11-2 with TRBJ2-5; D gene uncertain. The CDR3 runs 14 residues. Between the trimmed V and J ends, which lost 4 bases and 3 bases, there was a span of 12 bases. Germline V gene lookup returns CDR1 SGHAT and CDR2 FQNNGV. The CDR3 region is CASSSRFSEETQYF. DNA for the CDR3: TGTGCCAGCAGCTCCCGCTTTTCGGAAGAGACCCAGTACTTC.

The sample holds a few counts of this clonotype. The rearrangement uses TRBV15 and TRBJ2-5, with unresolved D. CDR3 length: 14 residues. Trimming stripped 1 base from V and 5 bases from J, with 11 bases between. CDR1 and CDR2 (germline): LNHNV, YYDKDF (reference sequence). This CDR3 is CATSRGAELETQYF. The DNA for the CDR3 is TGTGCCACCAGCAGAGGGGCAGAGTTGGAGACCCAGTACTTC.

The genes are TRBV5-4 and TRBJ1-1; the D is unclear. The V gene lost 1 base and the J gene lost 3 bases, with 10 bases spanning the gap. The CDR3 length is 14 residues. Per the germline V gene, CDR1 is SGHNT and CDR2 is YYREEE (reference sequence). The DNA of the CDR3 is TGTGCCAGCAGCTTGAGGGTTCAGGACACTGAAGCTTTCTTT. It yields the protein CASSLRVQDTEAFF.

The chain carries TRBV5-1 and TRBJ2-1; D is ambiguous. The J call may be incorrect, as the DNA end agrees better with TRBJ2-7. CDR1 is SGHRS, CDR2 YFSETQ, per germline. The CDR3 is 9 amino acids. The CDR3 sequence is CARLYEQYF. CDR3 nucleotide sequence: TGCGCCAGACTCTACGAGCAGTACTTC.

The CDR3 bases are TGTGCCAGCAGCCAGGAAGCGGGAGGGCCTTCCGAGCAGTACTTC. Translated, it gives CASSQEAGGPSEQYF. This chain uses TRBV4-2 with TRBJ2-7, with 10 bases aligning to TRBD2. J was trimmed by 6 bases and V by 3 bases; bases with no gene match: 8. The germline V gene encodes CDR1 LGHNA and CDR2 YNFKEQ. The CDR3 runs 15 residues.